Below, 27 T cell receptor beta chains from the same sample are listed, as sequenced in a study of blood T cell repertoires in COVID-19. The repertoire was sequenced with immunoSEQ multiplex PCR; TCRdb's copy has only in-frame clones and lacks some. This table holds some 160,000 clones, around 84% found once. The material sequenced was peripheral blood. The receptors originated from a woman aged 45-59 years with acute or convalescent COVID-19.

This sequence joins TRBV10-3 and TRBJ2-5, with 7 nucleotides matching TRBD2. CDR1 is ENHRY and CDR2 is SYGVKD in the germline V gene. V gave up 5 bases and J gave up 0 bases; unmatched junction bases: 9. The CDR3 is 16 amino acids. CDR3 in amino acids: CAISTPRGGDQETQYF. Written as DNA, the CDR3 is TGTGCCATCAGTACCCCTCGGGGAGGGGACCAAGAGACCCAGTACTTC.

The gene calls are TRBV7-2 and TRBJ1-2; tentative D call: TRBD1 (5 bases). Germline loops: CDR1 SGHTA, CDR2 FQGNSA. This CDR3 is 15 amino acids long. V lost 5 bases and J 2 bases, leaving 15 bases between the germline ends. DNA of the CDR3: TGTGCCAGCAGCCCATTCGCGGGACCGAACTATGGCTACACCTTC. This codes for CASSPFAGPNYGYTF.

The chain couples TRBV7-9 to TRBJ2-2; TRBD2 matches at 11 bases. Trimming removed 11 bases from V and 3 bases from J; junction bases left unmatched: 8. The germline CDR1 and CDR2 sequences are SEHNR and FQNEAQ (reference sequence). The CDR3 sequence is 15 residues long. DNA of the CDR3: TGTGCCGGGGGGCCGGGACTAGCGGACACCGGGGAGCTGTTTTTT. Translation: CAGGPGLADTGELFF. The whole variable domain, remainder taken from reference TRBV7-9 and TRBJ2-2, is DTGVSQNPRHKITKRGQNVTFRCDPISEHNRLYWYRQTLGQGPEFLTYFQNEAQLEKSRLLSDRFSAERPKGSFSTLEIQRTEQGDSAMYLCAGGPGLADTGELFFGEGSRLTVL.

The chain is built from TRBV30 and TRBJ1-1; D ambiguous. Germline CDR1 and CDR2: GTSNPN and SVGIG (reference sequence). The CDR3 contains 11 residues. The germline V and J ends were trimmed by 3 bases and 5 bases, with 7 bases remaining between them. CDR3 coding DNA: TGTGCCTGGAGATTCAGTACTGAAGCTTTCTTT. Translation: CAWRFSTEAFF.

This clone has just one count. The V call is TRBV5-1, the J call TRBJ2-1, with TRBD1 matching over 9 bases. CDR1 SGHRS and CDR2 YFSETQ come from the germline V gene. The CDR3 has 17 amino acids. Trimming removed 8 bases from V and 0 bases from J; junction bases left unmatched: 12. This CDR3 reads CASVPTGGAASYNEQFF. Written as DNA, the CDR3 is TGCGCCAGTGTTCCAACAGGGGGCGCAGCCTCCTACAATGAGCAGTTCTTC.

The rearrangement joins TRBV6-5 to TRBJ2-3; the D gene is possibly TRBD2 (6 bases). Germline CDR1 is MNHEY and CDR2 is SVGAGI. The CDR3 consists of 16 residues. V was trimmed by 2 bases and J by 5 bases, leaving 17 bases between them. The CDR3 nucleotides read TGTGCCAGCAGTTACGGCGGCGAGGCGGGGCAAGATACGCAGTATTTT. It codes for CASSYGGEAGQDTQYF.

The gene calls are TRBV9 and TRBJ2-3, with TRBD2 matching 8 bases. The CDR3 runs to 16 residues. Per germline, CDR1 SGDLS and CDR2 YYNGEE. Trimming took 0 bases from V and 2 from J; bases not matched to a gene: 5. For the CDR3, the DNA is TGTGCCAGCAGCGTAGGGGGTAGCGGGGTCACAGATACGCAGTATTTT. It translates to CASSVGGSGVTDTQYF.

The CDR3: CASSSSQDSSHAQYF. In DNA, the CDR3 is TGTGCCAGCAGCTCCTCACAGGACAGTTCTCATGCGCAGTATTTT. This chain links TRBV11-2 with TRBJ2-3; a weak D match, TRBD1 (6 bases). The CDR3 totals 15 residues. Germline V gene sequence: CDR1 SGHAT, CDR2 FQNNGV. V was trimmed by 4 bases and J by 10 bases, leaving 21 bases between them.

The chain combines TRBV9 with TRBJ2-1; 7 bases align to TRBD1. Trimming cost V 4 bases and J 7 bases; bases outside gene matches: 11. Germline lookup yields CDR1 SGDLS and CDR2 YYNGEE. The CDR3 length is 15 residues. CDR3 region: CASSLSSRGRNEQFF. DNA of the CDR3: TGTGCCAGCAGCTTAAGTAGTAGGGGGCGGAATGAGCAGTTCTTC.

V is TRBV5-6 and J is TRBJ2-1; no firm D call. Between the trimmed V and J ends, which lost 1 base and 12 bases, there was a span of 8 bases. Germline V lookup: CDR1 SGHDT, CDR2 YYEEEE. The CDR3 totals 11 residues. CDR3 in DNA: TGTGCCAGCAGCTTGTTGGCGGCGCAGTTCTTC. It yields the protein CASSLLAAQFF.

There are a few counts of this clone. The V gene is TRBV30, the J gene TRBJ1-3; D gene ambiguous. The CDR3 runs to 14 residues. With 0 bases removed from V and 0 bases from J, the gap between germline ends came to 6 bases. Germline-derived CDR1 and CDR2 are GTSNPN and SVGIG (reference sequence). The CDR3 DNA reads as TGTGCCTGGAGTGTACAGCTCTCTGGAAACACCATATATTTT. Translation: CAWSVQLSGNTIYF.

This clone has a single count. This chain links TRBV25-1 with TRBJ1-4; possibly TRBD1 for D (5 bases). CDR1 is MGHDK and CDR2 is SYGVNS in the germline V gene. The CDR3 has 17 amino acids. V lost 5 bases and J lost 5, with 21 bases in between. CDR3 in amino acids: CASSPGTILGGNEKLFF. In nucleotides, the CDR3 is TGTGCCAGCAGTCCCGGGACGATCCTGGGGGGGAATGAAAAACTGTTTTTT.

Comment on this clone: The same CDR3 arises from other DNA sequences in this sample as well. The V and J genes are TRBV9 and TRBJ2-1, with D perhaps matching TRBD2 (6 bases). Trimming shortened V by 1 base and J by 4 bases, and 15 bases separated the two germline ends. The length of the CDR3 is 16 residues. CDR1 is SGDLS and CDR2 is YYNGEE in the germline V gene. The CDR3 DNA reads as TGTGCCAGCAGCGTAACCGGGACTGGAGGGTACAATGAGCAGTTCTTC. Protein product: CASSVTGTGGYNEQFF.

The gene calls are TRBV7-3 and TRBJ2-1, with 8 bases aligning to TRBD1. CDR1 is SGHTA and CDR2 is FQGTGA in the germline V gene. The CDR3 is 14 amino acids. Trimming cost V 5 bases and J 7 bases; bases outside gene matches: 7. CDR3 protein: CASSGGQGLNEQFF. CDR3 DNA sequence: TGTGCCAGCAGCGGCGGACAGGGTTTAAATGAGCAGTTCTTC.

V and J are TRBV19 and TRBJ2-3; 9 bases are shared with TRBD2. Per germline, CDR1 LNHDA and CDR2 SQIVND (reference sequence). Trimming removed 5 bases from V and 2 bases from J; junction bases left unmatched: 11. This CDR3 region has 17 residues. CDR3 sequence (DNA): TGTGCCAGTAGTCCCGGACTAAGCGGGGGGCTCACAGATACGCAGTATTTT. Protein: CASSPGLSGGLTDTQYF.

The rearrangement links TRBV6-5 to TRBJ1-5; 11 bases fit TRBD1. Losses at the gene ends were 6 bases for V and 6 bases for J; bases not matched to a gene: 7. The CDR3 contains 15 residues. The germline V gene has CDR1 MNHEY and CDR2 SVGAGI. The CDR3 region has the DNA TGTGCCAGCAGGATGGACAGGGGGCTCGGTCAGCCCCAGCATTTT. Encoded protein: CASRMDRGLGQPQHF.

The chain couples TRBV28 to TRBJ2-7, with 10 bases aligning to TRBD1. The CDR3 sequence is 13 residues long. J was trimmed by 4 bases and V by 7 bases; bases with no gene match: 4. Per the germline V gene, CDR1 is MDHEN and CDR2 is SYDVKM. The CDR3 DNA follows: TGTGCCAGCACTGGACAGGGGGGATACGAGCAGTACTTC. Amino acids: CASTGQGGYEQYF.

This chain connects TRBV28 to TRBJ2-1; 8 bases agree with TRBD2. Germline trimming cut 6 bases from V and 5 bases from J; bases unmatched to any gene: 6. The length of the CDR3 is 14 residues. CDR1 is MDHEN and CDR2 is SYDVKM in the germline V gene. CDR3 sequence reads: CASSLPGGDNEQFF. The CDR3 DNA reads TGTGCCAGCAGCCTCCCCGGGGGGGACAATGAGCAGTTCTTC.

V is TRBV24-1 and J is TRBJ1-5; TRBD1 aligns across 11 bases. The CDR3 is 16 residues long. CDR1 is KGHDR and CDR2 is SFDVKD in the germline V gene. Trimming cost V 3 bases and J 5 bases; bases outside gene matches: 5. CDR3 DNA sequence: TGTGCCACCAGTGATCCGGGACAGGGGGTCGATCAGCCCCAGCATTTT. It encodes CATSDPGQGVDQPQHF.

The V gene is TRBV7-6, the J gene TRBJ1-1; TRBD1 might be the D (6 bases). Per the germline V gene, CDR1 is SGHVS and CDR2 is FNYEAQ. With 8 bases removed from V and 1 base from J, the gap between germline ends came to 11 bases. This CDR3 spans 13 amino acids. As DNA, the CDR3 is TGTGCCAGCGGGGGGGCAGAGAACACTGAAGCTTTCTTT. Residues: CASGGAENTEAFF.

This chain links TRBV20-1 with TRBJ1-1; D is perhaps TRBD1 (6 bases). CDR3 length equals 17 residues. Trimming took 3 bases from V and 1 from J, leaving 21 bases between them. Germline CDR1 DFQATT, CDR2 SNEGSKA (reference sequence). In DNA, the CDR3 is TGCAGTGCTAGTGCTCCTCCGGGACATAGGGGGAACACTGAAGCTTTCTTT. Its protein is CSASAPPGHRGNTEAFF.

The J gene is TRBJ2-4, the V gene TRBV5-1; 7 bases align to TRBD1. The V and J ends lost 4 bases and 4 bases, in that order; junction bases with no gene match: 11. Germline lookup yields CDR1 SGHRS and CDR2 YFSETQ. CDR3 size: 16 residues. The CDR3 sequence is CASSPAPGTVKNIQYF. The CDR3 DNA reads TGCGCCAGCAGCCCCGCCCCTGGGACAGTTAAAAACATTCAGTACTTC.

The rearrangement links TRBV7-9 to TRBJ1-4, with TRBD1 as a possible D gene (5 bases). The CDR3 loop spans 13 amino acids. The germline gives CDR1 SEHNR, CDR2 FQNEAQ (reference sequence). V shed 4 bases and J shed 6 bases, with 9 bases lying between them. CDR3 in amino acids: CASSSWGDEKLFF. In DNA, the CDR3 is TGTGCCAGCAGCTCTTGGGGGGATGAAAAACTGTTTTTT.

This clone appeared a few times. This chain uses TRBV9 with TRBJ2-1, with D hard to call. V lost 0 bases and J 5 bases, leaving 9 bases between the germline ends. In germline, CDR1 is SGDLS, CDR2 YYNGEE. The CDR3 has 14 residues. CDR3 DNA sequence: TGTGCCAGCAGCGTAGGAGGCGGAGACAATGAGCAGTTCTTC. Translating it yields CASSVGGGDNEQFF.

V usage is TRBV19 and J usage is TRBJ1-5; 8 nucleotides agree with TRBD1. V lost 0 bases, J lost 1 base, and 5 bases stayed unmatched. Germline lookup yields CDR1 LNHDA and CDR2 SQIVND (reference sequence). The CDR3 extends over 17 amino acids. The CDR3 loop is CASSIDTGGISNQPQHF. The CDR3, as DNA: TGTGCCAGTAGTATAGATACAGGGGGAATCAGCAATCAGCCCCAGCATTTT. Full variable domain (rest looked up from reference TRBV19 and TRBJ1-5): DGGITQSPKYLFRKEGQNVTLSCEQNLNHDAMYWYRQDPGQGLRLIYYSQIVNDFQKGDIAEGYSVSREKKESFPLTVTSAQKNPTAFYLCASSIDTGGISNQPQHFGDGTRLSIL.

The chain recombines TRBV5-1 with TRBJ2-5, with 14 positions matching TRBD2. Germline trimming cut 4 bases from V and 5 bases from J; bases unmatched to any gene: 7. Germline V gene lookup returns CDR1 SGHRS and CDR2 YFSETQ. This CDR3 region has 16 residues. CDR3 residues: CASSETSGGAPETQYF. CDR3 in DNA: TGCGCCAGCAGCGAGACTAGCGGGGGGGCCCCGGAGACCCAGTACTTC.

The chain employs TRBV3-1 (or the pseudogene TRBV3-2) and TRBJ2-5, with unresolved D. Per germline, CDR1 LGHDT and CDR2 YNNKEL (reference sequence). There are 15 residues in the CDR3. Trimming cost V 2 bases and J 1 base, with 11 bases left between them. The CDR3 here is CASSQSVDFQETQYF. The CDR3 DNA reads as TGTGCCAGCAGCCAATCAGTTGACTTCCAAGAGACCCAGTACTTC.